Listed below are T cell receptor beta chains from one sample, sequenced in a study of cytomegalovirus exposure and HLA in healthy donors. TCRdb's copy holds only in-frame clones and misses some; the assay was immunoSEQ multiplex PCR. The sample's table shows 95,000 to 150,000 clones. The sequencing input was PBMCs. These receptors all come from a man in his forties or fifties in good health and CMV-seronegative. The CDR3 runs from the conserved cysteine through the conserved F or W. Fields, in order: CDR3 protein, CDR3 DNA, V gene, D gene, J gene, CDR3 length. The D gene is left open where the match is weak.

CDR3aa: CSVGQGGGSYGYTF; CDR3nt: TGCAGCGTTGGACAGGGAGGTGGTTCCTATGGCTACACCTTC; v_gene: TRBV29-1; d_gene: TRBD1; j_gene: TRBJ1-2; len: 14
CDR3aa: CASLPPLREGRETQYF; CDR3nt: TGTGCCAGCCTCCCCCCCCTGCGGGAGGGCCGAGAGACCCAGTACTTC; v_gene: TRBV7-8; d_gene: TRBD2; j_gene: TRBJ2-5; len: 16
CDR3aa: CASRKKPGLPSSYNEQFF; CDR3nt: TGCGCCAGCAGAAAGAAACCGGGACTACCGAGCTCCTACAATGAGCAGTTCTTC; v_gene: TRBV4-1; d_gene: TRBD2; j_gene: TRBJ2-1; len: 18
CDR3aa: CASSLGGGNTEAFF; CDR3nt: TGCGCCAGCAGCTTGGGGGGGGGAAACACTGAAGCTTTCTTT; v_gene: TRBV5-1; d_gene: -; j_gene: TRBJ1-1; len: 14
CDR3aa: CASSYRRRLGETQYF; CDR3nt: TGTGCCAGCAGTTATCGGCGGAGGTTGGGAGAGACCCAGTACTTC; v_gene: TRBV27; d_gene: -; j_gene: TRBJ2-5; len: 15
CDR3aa: CASSLRPLAITSEQFF; CDR3nt: TGTGCCAGCAGCTTACGGCCGCTAGCTATTACTAGTGAGCAGTTCTTC; v_gene: TRBV7-3; d_gene: -; j_gene: TRBJ2-1; len: 16
CDR3aa: CASSLAGGSYNEQFF; CDR3nt: TGCGCCAGCAGCCTAGCGGGAGGGTCCTACAATGAGCAGTTCTTC; v_gene: TRBV4-1; d_gene: TRBD2; j_gene: TRBJ2-1; len: 15
CDR3aa: CASSLLGQANTEAFF; CDR3nt: TGTGCCAGCAGCTTATTGGGACAGGCGAACACTGAAGCTTTCTTT; v_gene: TRBV7-3; d_gene: TRBD1; j_gene: TRBJ1-1; len: 15
CDR3aa: CASSFVLAKNIQYF; CDR3nt: TGTGCCAGCAGCTTTGTCCTAGCCAAAAACATTCAGTACTTC; v_gene: TRBV11-3; d_gene: -; j_gene: TRBJ2-4; len: 14
CDR3aa: CASSPSWGGIYEQYF; CDR3nt: TGTGCCAGCAGCCCTTCGTGGGGCGGGATCTACGAGCAGTACTTC; v_gene: TRBV6-4; d_gene: -; j_gene: TRBJ2-7; len: 15
CDR3aa: CASSDGQGRYGYTF; CDR3nt: TGTGCCAGCAGTGATGGACAGGGGAGATATGGCTACACCTTC; v_gene: TRBV6-1; d_gene: TRBD1; j_gene: TRBJ1-2; len: 14
CDR3aa: CASSSTDRGYGYTF; CDR3nt: TGTGCCAGCAGCTCTACCGACAGAGGTTATGGCTACACCTTC; v_gene: TRBV7-9; d_gene: -; j_gene: TRBJ1-2; len: 14
CDR3aa: CASREQGDEQFF; CDR3nt: TGTGCCAGCAGGGAGCAGGGTGACGAGCAGTTCTTC; v_gene: TRBV28; d_gene: -; j_gene: TRBJ2-1; len: 12
CDR3aa: CASSQLAGVGEQYF; CDR3nt: TGTGCCAGCAGCCAACTAGCGGGAGTGGGTGAGCAGTACTTC; v_gene: TRBV7-6; d_gene: TRBD2; j_gene: TRBJ2-7; len: 14
CDR3aa: CASSYSLLGYEQYF; CDR3nt: TGTGCCAGCAGTTACAGTTTACTAGGCTACGAGCAGTACTTC; v_gene: TRBV27; d_gene: -; j_gene: TRBJ2-7; len: 14
CDR3aa: CASSRTGGKYEQYF; CDR3nt: TGTGCCAGCAGTAGAACAGGGGGCAAGTACGAGCAGTACTTC; v_gene: TRBV6-5; d_gene: TRBD1; j_gene: TRBJ2-7; len: 14
CDR3aa: CASSPATGTSVRSYNEQFF; CDR3nt: TGTGCCAGCAGTCCGGCGACCGGGACTAGCGTACGCTCCTACAATGAGCAGTTCTTC; v_gene: TRBV28; d_gene: TRBD2; j_gene: TRBJ2-1; len: 19
CDR3aa: CASSQDGGTNLFNEQFF; CDR3nt: TGTGCCAGCAGCCAAGATGGAGGGACTAACCTTTTCAATGAGCAGTTCTTC; v_gene: TRBV4-2; d_gene: TRBD2; j_gene: TRBJ2-1; len: 17
CDR3aa: CASSSSGLAGGGPDTQYF; CDR3nt: TGCGCCAGCAGCTCCTCGGGACTAGCGGGAGGGGGTCCAGATACGCAGTATTTT; v_gene: TRBV5-1; d_gene: TRBD2; j_gene: TRBJ2-3; len: 18
CDR3aa: CASSQRPYEQYF; CDR3nt: TGTGCCAGTAGCCAGCGGCCTTACGAGCAGTACTTC; v_gene: TRBV7-9; d_gene: -; j_gene: TRBJ2-7; len: 12
CDR3aa: CASSRETFEQFF; CDR3nt: TGTGCCAGCAGCCGGGAGACTTTTGAGCAGTTCTTC; v_gene: TRBV11-3; d_gene: -; j_gene: TRBJ2-1; len: 12
CDR3aa: CASSLAAGGSFTEAFF; CDR3nt: TGTGCCAGCAGCTTAGCCGCAGGGGGCAGTTTTACTGAAGCTTTCTTT; v_gene: TRBV7-9; d_gene: TRBD1; j_gene: TRBJ1-1; len: 16
CDR3aa: CASSSQGAQDTQYF; CDR3nt: TGTGCCAGCAGCTCCCAGGGGGCCCAAGATACGCAGTATTTT; v_gene: TRBV7-2; d_gene: TRBD1; j_gene: TRBJ2-3; len: 14
CDR3aa: CASRWDISTGELFF; CDR3nt: TGTGCCAGCAGGTGGGACATCTCCACCGGGGAGCTGTTTTTT; v_gene: TRBV2; d_gene: -; j_gene: TRBJ2-2; len: 14
CDR3aa: CASPHGTSSYNEQFF; CDR3nt: TGTGCCAGCCCCCACGGGACATCCTCCTACAATGAGCAGTTCTTC; v_gene: TRBV25-1; d_gene: -; j_gene: TRBJ2-1; len: 15
CDR3aa: CASSPTWDTQYF; CDR3nt: TGTGCCAGCAGCCCTACTTGGGATACGCAGTATTTT; v_gene: TRBV6-1; d_gene: -; j_gene: TRBJ2-3; len: 12
CDR3aa: CASSTSGRIGELFF; CDR3nt: TGTGCCAGTAGTACTAGCGGGAGGATCGGGGAGCTGTTTTTT; v_gene: TRBV19; d_gene: TRBD2; j_gene: TRBJ2-2; len: 14
CDR3aa: CASEPFFEAGGNYGYTF; CDR3nt: TGTGCCAGCGAACCTTTCTTCGAGGCAGGGGGGAACTATGGCTACACCTTC; v_gene: TRBV11-3; d_gene: TRBD1; j_gene: TRBJ1-2; len: 17
CDR3aa: CASSSKLAGVGEQYF; CDR3nt: TGTGCCAGCAGCTCCAAGCTAGCGGGAGTGGGGGAGCAGTACTTC; v_gene: TRBV5-4; d_gene: TRBD2; j_gene: TRBJ2-7; len: 15
CDR3aa: CAISESQGAEEQYF; CDR3nt: TGTGCCATCAGTGAGTCGCAGGGGGCGGAAGAGCAGTACTTC; v_gene: TRBV10-3; d_gene: TRBD1; j_gene: TRBJ2-7; len: 14
CDR3aa: CASSKPTGKPHEQYF; CDR3nt: TGTGCCAGCAGCAAACCTACAGGGAAACCCCACGAGCAGTACTTC; v_gene: TRBV11-3; d_gene: -; j_gene: TRBJ2-7; len: 15
CDR3aa: CASSIAGGSNTQYF; CDR3nt: TGCGCCAGCAGTATAGCGGGAGGGTCAAATACGCAGTATTTT; v_gene: TRBV5-1; d_gene: TRBD2; j_gene: TRBJ2-3; len: 14
CDR3aa: CASSIGQGPISGANVLTF; CDR3nt: TGTGCCAGTAGTATCGGGCAGGGCCCCATCTCTGGGGCCAACGTCCTGACTTTC; v_gene: TRBV19; d_gene: -; j_gene: TRBJ2-6; len: 18
CDR3aa: CASTPGTEGYQPQHF; CDR3nt: TGTGCCAGCACCCCCGGGACAGAAGGGTATCAGCCCCAGCATTTT; v_gene: TRBV9; d_gene: TRBD1; j_gene: TRBJ1-5; len: 15
CDR3aa: CASSLDSLNTEAFF; CDR3nt: TGTGCCAGCAGTTTGGACAGCTTGAACACTGAAGCTTTCTTT; v_gene: TRBV28; d_gene: -; j_gene: TRBJ1-1; len: 14
CDR3aa: CASGGAGRDLPLHF; CDR3nt: TGTGCCAGTGGGGGAGCGGGAAGAGATTTGCCCCTCCACTTT; v_gene: TRBV19; d_gene: -; j_gene: TRBJ1-6; len: 14
CDR3aa: CASSPKGVNQPQHF; CDR3nt: TGTGCCAGCAGCCCTAAAGGGGTCAATCAGCCCCAGCATTTT; v_gene: TRBV11-3; d_gene: -; j_gene: TRBJ1-5; len: 14
CDR3aa: CASKLDNRPTGELFF; CDR3nt: TGTGCCAGCAAACTGGACAATCGTCCGACCGGGGAGCTGTTTTTT; v_gene: TRBV6-1; d_gene: -; j_gene: TRBJ2-2; len: 15
CDR3aa: CASSGARDSIYEQYF; CDR3nt: TGCGCCAGCAGTGGGGCACGTGACAGTATCTACGAGCAGTACTTC; v_gene: TRBV10-2; d_gene: -; j_gene: TRBJ2-7; len: 15
CDR3aa: CASSLETSGRANEQFF; CDR3nt: TGTGCCAGCAGCTTGGAGACTAGCGGGAGGGCCAATGAGCAGTTCTTC; v_gene: TRBV11-3; d_gene: TRBD2; j_gene: TRBJ2-1; len: 16
CDR3aa: CASKRGPQETQYF; CDR3nt: TGTGCCAGCAAAAGGGGTCCTCAAGAGACCCAGTACTTC; v_gene: TRBV27; d_gene: -; j_gene: TRBJ2-5; len: 13
CDR3aa: CATSRDPYNYGYTF; CDR3nt: TGTGCCACCAGCAGAGATCCGTATAACTATGGCTACACCTTC; v_gene: TRBV15; d_gene: -; j_gene: TRBJ1-2; len: 14
CDR3aa: CASRAAGNADTQYF; CDR3nt: TGTGCCAGCAGGGCTGCGGGGAACGCAGATACGCAGTATTTT; v_gene: TRBV28; d_gene: -; j_gene: TRBJ2-3; len: 14
CDR3aa: CASSRVGGLTDTQYF; CDR3nt: TGTGCCAGCAGCCGAGTAGGAGGCCTCACAGATACGCAGTATTTT; v_gene: TRBV11-3; d_gene: -; j_gene: TRBJ2-3; len: 15
CDR3aa: CASSQDAGGINEQFF; CDR3nt: TGCGCCAGCAGCCAAGATGCGGGAGGGATAAATGAGCAGTTCTTC; v_gene: TRBV4-1; d_gene: TRBD2; j_gene: TRBJ2-1; len: 15
CDR3aa: CAWSPPPRGNTIYF; CDR3nt: TGTGCCTGGAGTCCCCCTCCCCGGGGAAACACCATATATTTT; v_gene: TRBV30; d_gene: -; j_gene: TRBJ1-3; len: 14